Each of the 14 T cell receptor beta chains below was sequenced from the same sample in a study of cytomegalovirus exposure and HLA in healthy donors. Profiling relied on immunoSEQ multiplex PCR, and the TCRdb table lists in-frame clones only, not all of them. The sample has 180,000 or so clones, roughly 86% seen once. Sequenced material: PBMCs. The receptors were gathered from a man aged 30 to 45 in good health and CMV-seropositive.

The chain is built from TRBV5-6 and TRBJ1-5; no definite D call. The CDR3 is 13 amino acids. V shed 0 bases and J shed 3 bases, with 4 bases lying between them. Germline lookup yields CDR1 SGHDT and CDR2 YYEEEE. DNA for the CDR3: TGTGCCAGCAGCTTGGGAGCCAATCAGCCCCAGCATTTT. It yields the protein CASSLGANQPQHF.

The V and J genes are TRBV5-4 and TRBJ2-7; 9 nucleotides line up with TRBD1. CDR3 length equals 15 residues. The germline V gene encodes CDR1 SGHNT and CDR2 YYREEE (reference sequence). The trim removed 2 bases at V and 4 bases at J, leaving 7 bases unmatched. The CDR3 sequence: CASSFGQGTAYEQYF. The CDR3 DNA is TGTGCCAGCAGCTTTGGACAGGGGACGGCTTACGAGCAGTACTTC.

This chain links TRBV5-1 with TRBJ2-2; TRBD1 agrees at 12 bases. The germline V gene has CDR1 SGHRS and CDR2 YFSETQ. The CDR3 spans 17 residues. Trimming at V came to 0 bases and at J to 8 bases, leaving 8 bases not matched to a gene. The CDR3 loop is CASSLEPGQGARGELFF. CDR3 nucleotides: TGCGCCAGCAGCTTGGAGCCGGGACAGGGGGCGCGAGGGGAGCTGTTTTTT.

This clone was seen just once. V and J are TRBV18 and TRBJ2-5; 11 bases are a match to TRBD1. Germline V gene data show CDR1 as KGHSH and CDR2 as LQKENI. This CDR3 is built from 15 residues. The junction had 7 bases not matched to a gene; V was cut back by 5 bases and J by 5 bases. The chain's CDR3 is CASSAGTGGLETQYF. CDR3 bases: TGTGCCAGCTCAGCAGGGACAGGGGGTCTTGAGACCCAGTACTTC. Using reference TRBV18 and TRBJ2-5 for the parts outside the CDR3, the full variable domain is NAGVMQNPRHLVRRRGQEARLRCSPMKGHSHVYWYRQLPEEGLKFMVYLQKENIIDESGMPKERFSAEFPKEGPSILRIQQVVRGDSAAYFCASSAGTGGLETQYFGPGTRLLVL.

The chain combines TRBV11-1 with TRBJ2-7; D is uncertain. V gave up 1 base and J gave up 3 bases, with 13 bases separating them. From germline, CDR1 is SGHAT and CDR2 FQDESV (reference sequence). CDR3 size: 15 residues. This chain's CDR3 is CASSLGAEPDYEQYF. The DNA for the CDR3 is TGTGCCAGCAGCTTAGGGGCTGAACCGGACTACGAGCAGTACTTC.

The chain links TRBV6-5 to TRBJ1-2; the D is unclear. The ends were cut back, 2 bases at V and 8 bases at J, with 12 bases in the middle. Looked up from germline, CDR1 is MNHEY and CDR2 is SVGAGI. The CDR3 is made up of 13 amino acids. The CDR3 DNA reads TGTGCCAGCAGTTACGAGGGCGGTGGGGGCTACACCTTC. It codes for CASSYEGGGGYTF.

The chain recombines TRBV6-5 with TRBJ1-4; D is perhaps TRBD1 (6 bases). Germline CDR1 is MNHEY and CDR2 is SVGAGI. The CDR3 totals 14 residues. Trimming took off 2 bases at V and 7 bases at J, with 11 bases between the two ends. DNA of the CDR3: TGTGCCAGCAGTTACGGAGGGGGGGGTGAAAAACTGTTTTTT. Its translation is CASSYGGGGEKLFF.

This chain uses TRBV19 with TRBJ2-2, with D unclear. The germline gives CDR1 LNHDA, CDR2 SQIVND (reference sequence). The CDR3 consists of 15 residues. Trimming pared 10 bases from V and 0 bases from J, leaving 15 bases between. The DNA for the CDR3 is TGTGCCACCATCGCAGGAGTCGCGAACACCGGGGAGCTGTTTTTT. Amino acids: CATIAGVANTGELFF.

V and J are TRBV9 and TRBJ1-1; the D gene is possibly TRBD1 (5 bases). The CDR3 is 15 amino acids. CDR1 and CDR2 from the germline V gene are SGDLS and YYNGEE. V dropped 4 bases and J dropped 2 bases, with 15 bases sitting between them. The CDR3 bases are TGTGCCAGCAGCACAGTCCAGGGATACAACACTGAAGCTTTCTTT. Its protein is CASSTVQGYNTEAFF.

This sequence joins TRBV7-6 and TRBJ1-2; D perhaps matches TRBD1 (6 bases). The ends were cut back, 5 bases at V and 3 bases at J, with 19 bases in the middle. This CDR3 is built from 16 residues. Germline V CDR1 and CDR2: SGHVS, FNYEAQ. The CDR3 spells CASSLAGGSGDYGYTF. Written as DNA, the CDR3 is TGTGCCAGCAGCCTGGCCGGAGGGTCAGGGGACTATGGCTACACCTTC.

The CDR3: CASSVDGRSYEQYF. CDR3 bases: TGTGCCAGCAGCGTAGACGGGAGATCCTACGAGCAGTACTTC. The chain links TRBV9 to TRBJ2-7; the D gene is possibly TRBD2 (6 bases). Between the trimmed V and J ends, which lost 0 bases and 1 base, there was a span of 8 bases. Germline loops: CDR1 SGDLS, CDR2 YYNGEE. The CDR3 extends over 14 amino acids.

The chain uses TRBV9 and TRBJ1-6, with unresolved D. With 3 bases removed from V and 1 base from J, the gap between germline ends came to 11 bases. Germline V CDR1 and CDR2: SGDLS, YYNGEE. The CDR3 is 16 residues long. CDR3 sequence reads: CASSESEGSYNSPLHF. The CDR3 DNA reads as TGTGCCAGCAGCGAGTCGGAGGGTTCCTATAATTCACCCCTCCACTTT. Full variable domain (missing parts from reference TRBV9 and TRBJ1-6): DSGVTQTPKHLITATGQRVTLRCSPRSGDLSVYWYQQSLDQGLQFLIQYYNGEERAKGNILERFSAQQFPDLHSELNLSSLELGDSALYFCASSESEGSYNSPLHFGNGTRLTVT.

V usage is TRBV30 and J usage is TRBJ1-5, with a possible D match to TRBD1 (5 bases). Germline-derived CDR1 and CDR2 are GTSNPN and SVGIG (reference sequence). CDR3 length: 13 amino acids. The V gene lost 3 bases and the J gene lost 7 bases, with 13 bases spanning the gap. DNA for the CDR3: TGTGCCTGGAGCGTGGGGGGAGAGCAGCCCCAGCATTTT. Translating it yields CAWSVGGEQPQHF.

V and J are TRBV5-1 and TRBJ1-5; D may be TRBD1 (6 bases). CDR3 length: 14 amino acids. Germline V gives CDR1 SGHRS, CDR2 YFSETQ. V gave up 4 bases and J gave up 4 bases, with 12 bases separating them. CDR3 residues: CASSLSQGNQPQHF. The CDR3 DNA reads TGCGCCAGCAGCCTAAGCCAGGGGAATCAGCCCCAGCATTTT.